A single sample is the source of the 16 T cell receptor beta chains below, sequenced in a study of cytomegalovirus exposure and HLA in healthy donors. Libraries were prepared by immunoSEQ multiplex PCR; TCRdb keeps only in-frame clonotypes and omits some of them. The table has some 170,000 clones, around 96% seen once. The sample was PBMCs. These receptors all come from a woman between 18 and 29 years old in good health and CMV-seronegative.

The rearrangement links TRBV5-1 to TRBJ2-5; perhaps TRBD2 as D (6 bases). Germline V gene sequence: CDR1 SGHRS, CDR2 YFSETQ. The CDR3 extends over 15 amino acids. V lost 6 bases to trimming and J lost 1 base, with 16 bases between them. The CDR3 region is CASTRTKPTQETQYF. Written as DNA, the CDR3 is TGCGCCAGCACTAGGACTAAACCAACCCAAGAGACCCAGTACTTC.

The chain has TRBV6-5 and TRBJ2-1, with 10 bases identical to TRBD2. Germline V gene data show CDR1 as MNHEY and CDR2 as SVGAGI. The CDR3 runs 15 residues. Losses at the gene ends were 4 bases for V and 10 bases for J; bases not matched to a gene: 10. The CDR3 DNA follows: TGTGCCAGCAGTTTCCCCAGCGGGGGGGCGGGGGAGCAGTTCTTC. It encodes CASSFPSGGAGEQFF.

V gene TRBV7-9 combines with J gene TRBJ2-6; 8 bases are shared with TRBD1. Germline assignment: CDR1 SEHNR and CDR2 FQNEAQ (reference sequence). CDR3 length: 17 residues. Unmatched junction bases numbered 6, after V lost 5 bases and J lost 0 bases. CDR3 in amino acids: CASSPGQGYSGANVLTF. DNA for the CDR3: TGTGCCAGCAGCCCCGGACAGGGATACTCTGGGGCCAACGTCCTGACTTTC.

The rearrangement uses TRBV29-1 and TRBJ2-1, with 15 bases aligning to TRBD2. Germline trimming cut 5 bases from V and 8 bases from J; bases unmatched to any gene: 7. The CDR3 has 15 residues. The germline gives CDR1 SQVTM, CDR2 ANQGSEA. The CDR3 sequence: CSVTGTSGGRDEQFF. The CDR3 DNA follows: TGCAGCGTTACCGGGACTAGCGGGGGGAGGGATGAGCAGTTCTTC.

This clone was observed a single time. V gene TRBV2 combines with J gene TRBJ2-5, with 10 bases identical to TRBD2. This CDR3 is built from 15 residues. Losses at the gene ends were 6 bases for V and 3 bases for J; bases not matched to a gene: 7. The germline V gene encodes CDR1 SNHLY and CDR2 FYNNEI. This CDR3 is CASRTPGLAKETQYF. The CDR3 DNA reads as TGTGCCAGCAGGACGCCGGGACTAGCGAAAGAGACCCAGTACTTC.

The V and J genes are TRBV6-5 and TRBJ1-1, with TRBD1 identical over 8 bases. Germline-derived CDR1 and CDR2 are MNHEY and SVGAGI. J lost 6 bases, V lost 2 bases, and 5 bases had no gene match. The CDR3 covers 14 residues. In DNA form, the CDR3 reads TGTGCCAGCAGTTACGGCCAGGGGGCGGCTGAAGCTTTCTTT. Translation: CASSYGQGAAEAFF.

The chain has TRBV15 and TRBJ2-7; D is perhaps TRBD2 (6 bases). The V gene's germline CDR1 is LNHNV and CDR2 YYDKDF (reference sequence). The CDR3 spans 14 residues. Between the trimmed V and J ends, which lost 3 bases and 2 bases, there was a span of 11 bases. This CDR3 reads CATSRGGLAYEQYF. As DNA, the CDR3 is TGTGCCACCAGCAGGGGGGGTTTAGCCTACGAGCAGTACTTC.

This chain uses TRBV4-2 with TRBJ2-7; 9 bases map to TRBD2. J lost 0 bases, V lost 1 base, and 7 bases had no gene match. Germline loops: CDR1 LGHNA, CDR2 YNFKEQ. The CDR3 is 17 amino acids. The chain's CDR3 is CASSQVASGGPSYEQYF. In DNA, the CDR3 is TGTGCCAGCAGCCAAGTAGCCAGCGGGGGGCCCTCCTACGAGCAGTACTTC.

The CDR3 region is CASSQDRKNTGELFF. CDR3 nucleotides: TGTGCCAGCAGCCAGGACAGGAAGAACACCGGGGAGCTGTTTTTT. The chain joins TRBV5-6 to TRBJ2-2, with 7 nucleotides matching TRBD1. CDR3 length: 15 residues. With 4 bases clipped from V and 1 base from J, the junction kept 4 bases outside the gene matches. The germline V gene encodes CDR1 SGHDT and CDR2 YYEEEE.

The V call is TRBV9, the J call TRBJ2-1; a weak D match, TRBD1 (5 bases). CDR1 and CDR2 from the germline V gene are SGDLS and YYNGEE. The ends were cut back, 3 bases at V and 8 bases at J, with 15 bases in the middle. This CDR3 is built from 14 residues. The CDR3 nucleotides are TGTGCCAGCAGCGGAACAGACAAAGGGGATGAGCAGTTCTTC. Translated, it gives CASSGTDKGDEQFF.

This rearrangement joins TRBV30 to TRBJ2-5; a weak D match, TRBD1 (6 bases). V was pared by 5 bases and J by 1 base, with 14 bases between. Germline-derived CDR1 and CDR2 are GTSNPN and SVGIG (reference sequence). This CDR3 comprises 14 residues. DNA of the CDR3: TGTGCCTGGGGGCGGCAGGGGCTCCAAGAGACCCAGTACTTC. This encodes CAWGRQGLQETQYF.

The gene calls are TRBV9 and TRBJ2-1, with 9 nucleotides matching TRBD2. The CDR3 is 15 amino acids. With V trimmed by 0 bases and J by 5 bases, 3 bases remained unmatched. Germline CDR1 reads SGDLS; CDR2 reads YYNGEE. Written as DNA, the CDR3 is TGTGCCAGCAGCGTAGGCGGGGGGGAGAACAATGAGCAGTTCTTC. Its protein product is CASSVGGGENNEQFF.

DNA for the CDR3: TGTGCCAGCTCACCGGACAGAAACAATGAGCAGTTCTTC. As protein: CASSPDRNNEQFF. The V and J genes are TRBV18 and TRBJ2-1, with D tentatively TRBD1 (6 bases). There are 13 residues in the CDR3. CDR1 KGHSH and CDR2 LQKENI come from the germline V gene. The V and J ends lost 3 bases and 5 bases respectively, with 8 bases between them.

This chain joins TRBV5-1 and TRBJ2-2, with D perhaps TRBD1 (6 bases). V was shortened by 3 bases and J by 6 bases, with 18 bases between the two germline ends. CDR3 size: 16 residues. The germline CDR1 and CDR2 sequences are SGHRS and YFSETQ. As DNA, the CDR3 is TGCGCCAGCAGCTCGGCCTGGACAGCCGGAGCCGGGGAGCTGTTTTTT. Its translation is CASSSAWTAGAGELFF.

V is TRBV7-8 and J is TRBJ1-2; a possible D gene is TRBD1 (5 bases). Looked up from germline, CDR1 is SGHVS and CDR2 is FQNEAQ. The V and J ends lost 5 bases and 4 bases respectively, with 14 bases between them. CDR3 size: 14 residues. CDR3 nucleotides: TGTGCCAGCAGCGAACCACAGGAAATCTATGGCTACACCTTC. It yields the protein CASSEPQEIYGYTF.

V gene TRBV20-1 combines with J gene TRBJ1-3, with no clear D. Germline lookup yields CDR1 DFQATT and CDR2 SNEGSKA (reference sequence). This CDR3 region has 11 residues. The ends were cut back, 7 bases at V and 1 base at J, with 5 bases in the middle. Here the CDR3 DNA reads TGCAGTGTCAGTTCTGGAAACACCATATATTTT. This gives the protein CSVSSGNTIYF.